Below, 7 T cell receptor beta chains from the same sample are listed, as sequenced in a study of T cell responses to AZD1222 COVID-19 vaccine. Profiling relied on immunoSEQ multiplex PCR, and the TCRdb table lists in-frame clones only, not all of them. The data contain around 140,000 clones, around 90% of them singletons. Sequenced material: peripheral blood, taken 28 days after the second AZD1222 dose. The receptors derive from an adult who received the AZD1222 COVID-19 vaccine.

This chain connects TRBV19 to TRBJ1-4; TRBD1 might be the D (5 bases). This CDR3 contains 14 residues. CDR1 LNHDA and CDR2 SQIVND come from the germline V gene (reference sequence). Trimming took off 3 bases at V and 8 bases at J, with 13 bases between the two ends. Here the CDR3 DNA reads TGTGCCAGTAGTATCGGGGGAGTGGGCGAAAAACTGTTTTTT. It is translated as CASSIGGVGEKLFF.

The gene calls are TRBV7-6 and TRBJ1-5; D remains ambiguous. V was shortened by 0 bases and J by 2 bases, with 5 bases between the two germline ends. The CDR3 is 14 residues long. CDR1 is SGHVS, CDR2 FNYEAQ, per germline. The DNA for the CDR3 is TGTGCCAGCAGCTTAGCGTGGGGCAATCAGCCCCAGCATTTT. This gives the protein CASSLAWGNQPQHF.

Turning to this clone: A read error may account for a junction end that differs from germline. The rearrangement joins TRBV7-9 to TRBJ1-3; D is undetermined. Per germline, CDR1 SEHNR and CDR2 FQNEAQ (reference sequence). There are 12 residues in the CDR3. CDR3 DNA sequence: TGTGCCAGCAGCGTAGCCGGAAACACCATATATTTT. Its protein is CASSVAGNTIYF.

This clone was seen just once. The chain uses TRBV12-3 or TRBV12-4 and TRBJ1-5; D ambiguous. The CDR3 is 13 amino acids. The ends were cut back, 1 base at V and 5 bases at J, with 6 bases in the middle. CDR3 DNA: TGTGCCAGCAGTTTAGGCCCCCATCAGCCCCAGCATTTT. It translates to CASSLGPHQPQHF.

The rearrangement uses TRBV2 and TRBJ1-5; TRBD1 is a possible D gene (5 bases). CDR1 and CDR2 from the germline V gene are SNHLY and FYNNEI. V lost 4 bases and J lost 5, with 15 bases in between. The CDR3 length is 15 residues. The CDR3 here is CASSGNRGEDQPQHF. CDR3 bases: TGTGCCAGCAGTGGAAACCGGGGGGAGGATCAGCCCCAGCATTTT.

V and J are TRBV19 and TRBJ1-4, with a tentative D call TRBD1 (5 bases). This CDR3 contains 13 residues. CDR1 and CDR2 from the germline V gene are LNHDA and SQIVND (reference sequence). Trimming pared 5 bases from V and 6 bases from J, leaving 10 bases between. In nucleotides, the CDR3 is TGTGCCAGTAGTGGGGGATTTGATGAAAAACTGTTTTTT. This sequence encodes CASSGGFDEKLFF.

The V and J genes are TRBV30 and TRBJ1-1; tentative D call: TRBD1 (6 bases). The V and J ends lost 8 bases and 2 bases respectively, with 15 bases between them. Germline V gene lookup returns CDR1 GTSNPN and CDR2 SVGIG (reference sequence). CDR3 length: 13 residues. The CDR3 here is CAGGGGLNTEAFF. The CDR3, as DNA: TGTGCCGGTGGGGGGGGGCTTAACACTGAAGCTTTCTTT.